A selection of T cell receptor beta chains follows, all from one sample in a study of brain T cells in children with intractable seizures. Data came from immunoSEQ multiplex PCR; TCRdb stores just in-frame clones and leaves some out. The data contain about 320,000 clones, over 90% of them seen just once; the ten biggest clones take up 5% to 7%. The specimen comprised peripheral blood, sampled roughly 5 months after surgery. These TCRs come from a boy under two years old with tuberous sclerosis and intractable seizures. Both conserved end residues are part of each CDR3. The D gene is left open where the match is weak. The listing skips clone size in some rows; elsewhere it reads once, few, many or a size class.

j_gene,d_gene,v_gene,abundance,CDR3aa,CDR3nt
TRBJ2-7,.,TRBV7-2,.,CASSLSPDEQYF,TGTGCCAGCAGCTTATCCCCGGACGAGCAGTACTTC
TRBJ2-2,TRBD2,TRBV9,.,CASSVLSGGGTGELFF,TGTGCCAGCAGCGTGTTGAGCGGGGGAGGGACCGGGGAGCTGTTTTTT
TRBJ1-2,.,TRBV5-1,.,CASSIGETNYGYTF,TGCGCCAGCAGCATCGGGGAAACTAACTATGGCTACACCTTC
TRBJ2-7,TRBD1,TRBV6-5,once,CASSPPTGKQYF,TGTGCCAGCAGTCCCCCGACAGGGAAGCAGTACTTC
TRBJ2-5,TRBD2,TRBV30,.,CAWSEVGGFAETQYF,TGTGCCTGGAGTGAGGTCGGGGGGTTCGCAGAGACCCAGTACTTC
TRBJ2-1,.,TRBV29-1,.,CSAETGNLFSSYNEQFF,TGCAGCGCCGAAACCGGGAACCTTTTTAGCTCCTACAATGAGCAGTTCTTC
TRBJ1-1,.,TRBV7-9,once,CASSLDVGAEAFF,TGTGCCAGCAGCTTAGATGTAGGAGCTGAAGCTTTCTTT
TRBJ1-2,.,TRBV2,.,CASREDRGRGYTF,TGTGCCAGCAGGGAGGACAGAGGGCGTGGCTACACCTTC
TRBJ1-1,.,TRBV30,.,CAWSPFWEPEEAFF,TGTGCCTGGAGTCCGTTCTGGGAACCCGAGGAAGCTTTCTTT
TRBJ2-3,.,TRBV24-1,.,CATSLNTDTQYF,TGTGCCACCAGTCTAAACACAGATACGCAGTATTTT
TRBJ2-7,TRBD2,TRBV28,.,CASSLFGTTYEQYF,TGTGCCAGCAGTTTATTTGGGACTACATACGAGCAGTACTTC
TRBJ2-1,.,TRBV30,.,CAWSASLVNEQFF,TGTGCCTGGAGTGCTAGCTTGGTCAATGAGCAGTTCTTC
TRBJ1-6,TRBD1,TRBV7-9,.,CASSAQTGDNSPLHF,TGTGCCAGCAGCGCCCAGACAGGGGATAATTCACCCCTCCACTTT
TRBJ2-7,TRBD1,TRBV19,.,CASRVRDRSYEQYF,TGTGCCAGTAGAGTCCGGGACAGATCCTACGAGCAGTACTTC
TRBJ1-1,.,TRBV9,.,CASGSGRNTEAFF,TGTGCCAGTGGCTCCGGGAGGAACACTGAAGCTTTCTTT
TRBJ2-1,.,TRBV5-4,once,CASSSLTGNNEQFF,TGTGCCAGCAGCTCGTTAACAGGGAACAATGAGCAGTTCTTC
TRBJ2-2,TRBD1,TRBV6-5,once,CASSYSGTGYTGELFF,TGTGCCAGCAGTTACTCCGGGACAGGGTACACCGGGGAGCTGTTTTTT
TRBJ2-5,.,TRBV10-3,.,CAISAGAGEREETQYF,TGTGCCATCAGTGCGGGAGCAGGGGAGAGGGAAGAGACCCAGTACTTC
TRBJ1-1,TRBD1,TRBV19,.,CASKNGGTENTEAFF,TGTGCCAGTAAGAATGGCGGGACAGAAAACACTGAAGCTTTCTTT
TRBJ2-7,.,TRBV7-9,many,CASSLGDIPYEQYF,TGTGCCAGCAGCCTGGGGGACATTCCCTACGAGCAGTACTTC
TRBJ2-2,.,TRBV30,.,CAWSEYKPGELFF,TGTGCCTGGAGTGAGTACAAGCCCGGGGAGCTGTTTTTT
TRBJ2-3,.,TRBV6-5,once,CASSFSLGVADTQYF,TGTGCCAGCAGTTTCTCACTTGGAGTCGCAGATACGCAGTATTTT
TRBJ2-7,TRBD2,TRBV27,.,CASSFGGGSSYEQYF,TGTGCCAGCAGTTTCGGGGGGGGGAGCTCCTACGAGCAGTACTTC
TRBJ2-2,.,TRBV19,.,CASTVQDWDIYTGELFF,TGTGCCAGTACGGTTCAAGACTGGGACATTTACACCGGGGAGCTGTTTTTT